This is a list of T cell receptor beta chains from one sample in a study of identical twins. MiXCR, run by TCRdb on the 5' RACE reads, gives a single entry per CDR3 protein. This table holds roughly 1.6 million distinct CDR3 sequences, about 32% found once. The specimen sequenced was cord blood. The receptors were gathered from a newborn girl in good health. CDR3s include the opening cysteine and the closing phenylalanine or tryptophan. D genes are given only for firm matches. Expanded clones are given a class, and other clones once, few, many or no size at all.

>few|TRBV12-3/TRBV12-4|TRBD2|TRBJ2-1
TGTGCCAGCAGTTTCCGGACCAGACTAGCGGGAGTCTATACATACAATGAGCAGTTCTTC
CASSFRTRLAGVYTYNEQFF
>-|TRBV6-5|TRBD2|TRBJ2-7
TGTGCCAGCAGGGCAAGTGGACTAGCGGGAGCCTACGAGCAGTACTTC
CASRASGLAGAYEQYF
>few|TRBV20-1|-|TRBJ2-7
TGCAGTGCTAGTCTGACTAGAGGCCCCTACGAGCAGTACTTC
CSASLTRGPYEQYF
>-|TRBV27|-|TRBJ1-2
TGTGCCAGCAGTTCCTGGGGCGCAGATTCTTATGGCTACACCTTC
CASSSWGADSYGYTF
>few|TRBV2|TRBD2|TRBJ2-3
TGTGCCAGCAACCCTACAGGGACTAGCGGACGAGGCACAGATACGCAGTATTTT
CASNPTGTSGRGTDTQYF
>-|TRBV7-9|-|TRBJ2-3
TGTGCCAGCAGCCACAACAGCGAGGGGGATACGCAGTATTTT
CASSHNSEGDTQYF
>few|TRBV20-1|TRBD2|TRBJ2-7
TGCAGTGCTAGGGGGCCCAGGGACTATTCCGAGCAGTACTTC
CSARGPRDYSEQYF
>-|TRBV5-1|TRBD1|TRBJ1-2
TGCGCCAGCCGGGTACCCGGGACAGACTATGGCTACACCTTC
CASRVPGTDYGYTF
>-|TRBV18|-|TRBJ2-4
TGTGCCAGCTCACCGAGGGCGGACAAAAACATTCAGTACTTC
CASSPRADKNIQYF
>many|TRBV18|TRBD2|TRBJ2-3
TGTGCCAGCAGCCCTCCGGGACTAGCGGGTCCAGATACGCAGTATTTT
CASSPPGLAGPDTQYF
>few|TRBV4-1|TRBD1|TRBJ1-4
TGCGCCAGCAGCCAAGATCAGGGGGGCTGGAAACTGTTTTTT
CASSQDQGGWKLFF
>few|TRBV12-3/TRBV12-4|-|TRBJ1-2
TGTGCCAGCAGCAACTCCGGACGAGGGGACTACACCTTC
CASSNSGRGDYTF
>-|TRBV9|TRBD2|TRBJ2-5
TGTGCCAGCAGCGTAGGGGGTAGCGGGAGGACCCAGTACTTC
CASSVGGSGRTQYF
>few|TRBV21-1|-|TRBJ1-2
TGTGCCAGCAGCATAGAGACGGACAGGGTGGACTATGGCTACACCTTC
CASSIETDRVDYGYTF
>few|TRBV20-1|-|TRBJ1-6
TGCAGTGGGGGGGGAAATTCACCCCTCCACTTT
CSGGGNSPLHF
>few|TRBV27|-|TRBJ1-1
TGTGCCAGCAGTCCTACTTGGGACGGTCCATCCAGCACTGAAGCTTTCTTT
CASSPTWDGPSSTEAFF